The sequence of this T cell receptor (beta chain) was determined in a study of T cells after somatic rescue of genetic block. The V and J ends lost 1 base and 1 base, in that order; junction bases with no gene match: 4. In germline, CDR1 is SGHVS, CDR2 FQNEAQ. The CDR3 contains 15 residues. Sequencing used immunoSEQ multiplex PCR; TCRdb keeps in-frame clones, though not all of them. The table has 70,000 to 95,000 clones, 80% to 90% seen once. The gene calls are TRBV7-8 and TRBJ2-7; 7 bases fit TRBD1. Sequencing used peripheral blood mononuclear cells (PBMCs). The TCR sequence derives from a woman between 18 and 29 years old. The CDR3 loop reads CASSLGGDRSYEQYF. In DNA form, the CDR3 reads TGTGCCAGCAGCTTAGGAGGGGACAGATCCTACGAGCAGTACTTC.